One and the same sample provided the 28 T cell receptor beta chains below, sequenced in a study of cytomegalovirus exposure and HLA in healthy donors. Use of 60 Vbeta and 13 Jbeta primers characterized the PCR. Assay: immunoSEQ multiplex PCR; the TCRdb copy retains only in-frame clones and omits some. The table shows 100,000 or so clones, with roughly three quarters occurring only once. The specimen sequenced was PBMCs. The source is a middle-aged man in good health and CMV-seronegative.

DNA of the CDR3: TGTGCCAGTAGGCGAACTACCGGGACAGGGGGATTACGTAGCAATCAGCCCCAGCATTTT. Its translation: CASRRTTGTGGLRSNQPQHF. The chain combines TRBV19 with TRBJ1-5; 11 bases agree with TRBD1. CDR1 is LNHDA, CDR2 SQIVND, per germline (reference sequence). This CDR3 region has 20 residues. J lost 0 bases, V lost 6 bases, and 16 bases had no gene match.

The rearrangement links TRBV4-3 to TRBJ2-3; tentative D call: TRBD2 (6 bases). This CDR3 has 14 amino acids. CDR1 LGHNA and CDR2 YSLEER come from the germline V gene. V lost 4 bases and J lost 6, with 14 bases in between. This chain's CDR3 is CASSREPGADTQYF. CDR3 nucleotides: TGCGCCAGCAGCCGCGAACCGGGAGCTGATACGCAGTATTTT.

V gene TRBV6-1 combines with J gene TRBJ1-1; no definite D call. This CDR3 region has 14 residues. Trimming removed 7 bases from V and 2 bases from J, with 14 bases in between. CDR1 is MNHNS, CDR2 SASEGT, per germline. CDR3 DNA sequence: TGTGCCAGCACCGAACCAGGCTCAAACACTGAAGCTTTCTTT. Its translation: CASTEPGSNTEAFF.

This clone was observed a handful of times. This rearrangement joins TRBV5-1 to TRBJ2-7, with D hard to call. This CDR3 region has 11 residues. CDR1 and CDR2 (germline): SGHRS, YFSETQ. With 0 bases removed from V and 4 bases from J, the gap between germline ends came to 2 bases. The CDR3 sequence: CASSLAYEQYF. The CDR3 DNA follows: TGCGCCAGCAGCTTGGCTTACGAGCAGTACTTC.

This chain links TRBV2 with TRBJ1-1; tentatively, D is TRBD1 (5 bases). Trimming left V 1 base short and J 4 bases short, with 10 bases between. In germline, CDR1 is SNHLY, CDR2 FYNNEI. This CDR3 is built from 14 residues. This CDR3 reads CASSEEQGGTEAFF. Written as DNA, the CDR3 is TGTGCCAGCAGTGAAGAGCAGGGAGGCACTGAAGCTTTCTTT.

CDR3 nucleotides: TGTGCCAGCAGCCACTCAGACAGAACTAACTATGGCTACACCTTC. It codes for CASSHSDRTNYGYTF. The chain is built from TRBV5-4 and TRBJ1-2; weak D call: TRBD1 (5 bases). The germline V gene encodes CDR1 SGHNT and CDR2 YYREEE (reference sequence). Trimming removed 4 bases at V and 0 bases at J, with 13 bases between. This CDR3 spans 15 amino acids.

The gene calls are TRBV5-4 and TRBJ2-1, with TRBD2 identical over 10 bases. V shed 3 bases and J 4 bases; nucleotides not matched to a gene: 7. Germline V gives CDR1 SGHNT, CDR2 YYREEE (reference sequence). This CDR3 contains 16 residues. The CDR3 loop reads CASSSQLAGRYNEQFF. The CDR3 region has the DNA TGTGCCAGCAGCTCCCAACTAGCGGGGAGATACAATGAGCAGTTCTTC.

This clone was counted between two and nine times. The rearrangement uses TRBV7-9 and TRBJ2-2; 10 bases match TRBD2. V shed 1 base and J 6 bases; nucleotides not matched to a gene: 14. CDR3 size: 19 residues. Germline-derived CDR1 and CDR2 are SEHNR and FQNEAQ (reference sequence). CDR3 sequence: CASSLVRGSGGRFPGELFF. For the CDR3, the DNA is TGTGCCAGCAGCTTAGTCCGAGGTAGCGGGGGGCGATTCCCCGGGGAGCTGTTTTTT.

This chain links TRBV4-1 with TRBJ1-2; a weak D match, TRBD1 (5 bases). The CDR3 consists of 15 residues. Germline V lookup: CDR1 MGHRA, CDR2 YSYEKL. V dropped 1 base and J dropped 8 bases, with 17 bases sitting between them. CDR3 bases: TGCGCCAGCAGCCAAGCAGGGTCGCAAGTAAGGGGCTACACCTTC. Encoded protein: CASSQAGSQVRGYTF.

The rearrangement links TRBV4-3 to TRBJ2-3, with a tentative D call TRBD2 (6 bases). The germline gives CDR1 LGHNA, CDR2 YSLEER. Trimming stripped 6 bases from V and 1 base from J, with 11 bases between. The CDR3 contains 14 residues. The CDR3 sequence is CASREGRGTDTQYF. The CDR3 nucleotides are TGCGCCAGCAGGGAGGGCAGGGGCACAGATACGCAGTATTTT.

This clone was seen more than once but under ten times. The rearrangement joins TRBV6-1 to TRBJ1-2; D is unresolved. Germline loops: CDR1 MNHNS, CDR2 SASEGT. The V end was cut by 1 base, the J end by 3 bases, with 6 bases between. This CDR3 has 13 amino acids. CDR3: CASSEVQDYGYTF. For the CDR3, the DNA is TGTGCCAGCAGTGAAGTGCAGGACTATGGCTACACCTTC.

This clone was observed once. This chain links TRBV9 with TRBJ1-2; D gene unclear. Trimming removed 4 bases at V and 5 bases at J, with 15 bases between. The CDR3 consists of 14 residues. Germline V gene lookup returns CDR1 SGDLS and CDR2 YYNGEE. The chain's CDR3 is CASSPSLTGYGYTF. The CDR3 DNA is TGTGCCAGCAGCCCGTCGCTTACGGGGTATGGCTACACCTTC.

The table lists this clone with a count of one. The chain is built from TRBV27 and TRBJ2-5, with D perhaps TRBD2 (6 bases). V was pared by 3 bases and J by 11 bases, with 19 bases between. Per germline, CDR1 MNHEY and CDR2 SMNVEV (reference sequence). The CDR3 length is 14 residues. As DNA, the CDR3 is TGTGCCAGCAGTTTTCGGGGGACTGTGCGAGAGCAGTACTTC. As protein: CASSFRGTVREQYF.

In this sample, this clone turned up a few times. Other nucleotide sequences from this sample produce the same CDR3. The rearrangement uses TRBV28 and TRBJ1-2, with a tentative D call TRBD1 (6 bases). Trimming pared 7 bases from V and 4 bases from J, leaving 16 bases between. The germline V gene encodes CDR1 MDHEN and CDR2 SYDVKM. This CDR3 region has 14 residues. CDR3 amino acids: CASTKPTGIYGYTF. The CDR3 bases are TGTGCCAGCACCAAACCCACAGGGATCTATGGCTACACCTTC.

The V and J genes are TRBV2 and TRBJ1-5; D possibly corresponds to TRBD1 (6 bases). The CDR3 runs to 14 residues. Trimming shortened V by 6 bases and J by 7 bases, and 16 bases separated the two germline ends. The V gene's germline CDR1 is SNHLY and CDR2 FYNNEI. CDR3 sequence: CASSSTGLRQPQHF. The CDR3 coding sequence is TGTGCCAGCAGCTCTACAGGGCTTAGGCAGCCCCAGCATTTT.

The chain recombines TRBV5-1 with TRBJ2-7; D may be TRBD2 (6 bases). Trimming shortened V by 3 bases and J by 2 bases, and 12 bases separated the two germline ends. The CDR3 length is 14 residues. Germline lookup yields CDR1 SGHRS and CDR2 YFSETQ. The CDR3 DNA follows: TGCGCCAGCAGCTCATACCGGGAGACCTACGAGCAGTACTTC. Amino acid sequence: CASSSYRETYEQYF.

The V call is TRBV5-4, the J call TRBJ2-3; 7 bases map to TRBD1. Germline V gene data show CDR1 as SGHNT and CDR2 as YYREEE (reference sequence). This CDR3 has 15 residues. After removal of 0 bases from V and 5 bases from J, the junction contained 6 bases not matched to a gene. The CDR3 region is CASSLVGQLGDTQYF. The CDR3 nucleotides are TGTGCCAGCAGCTTGGTGGGACAGCTCGGAGATACGCAGTATTTT. The whole variable domain, remainder taken from reference TRBV5-4 and TRBJ2-3, is ETGVTQSPTHLIKTRGQQVTLRCSSQSGHNTVSWYQQALGQGPQFIFQYYREEENGRGNFPPRFSGLQFPNYSSELNVNALELDDSALYLCASSLVGQLGDTQYFGPGTRLTVL.

This clone has a single count. The chain is built from TRBV4-1 and TRBJ2-1; 13 bases map to TRBD2. V lost 3 bases to trimming and J lost 2 bases; unmatched junction nucleotides: 4. Germline V gene data show CDR1 as MGHRA and CDR2 as YSYEKL. The length of the CDR3 is 17 residues. The CDR3 is CASSQGLAGPAYNEQFF. The CDR3, as DNA: TGCGCCAGCAGCCAGGGACTAGCGGGGCCAGCCTACAATGAGCAGTTCTTC.

The chain has TRBV4-1 and TRBJ2-5, with TRBD1 matching over 7 bases. This CDR3 has 13 amino acids. From germline, CDR1 is MGHRA and CDR2 YSYEKL. Trimming took 5 bases from V and 2 from J; bases not matched to a gene: 2. The CDR3 nucleotides read TGCGCCAGCAGCTGGGGACAGCAAGAGACCCAGTACTTC. It is translated as CASSWGQQETQYF.

The V gene is TRBV9, the J gene TRBJ2-7; TRBD2 agrees at 7 bases. There are 17 residues in the CDR3. Trimming removed 3 bases from V and 0 bases from J; junction bases left unmatched: 12. Germline lookup yields CDR1 SGDLS and CDR2 YYNGEE. Here the CDR3 reads CASSGHAGTTFSYEQYF. The CDR3 DNA reads TGTGCCAGCAGCGGGCATGCCGGGACTACCTTCTCCTACGAGCAGTACTTC.

The chain couples TRBV6-1 to TRBJ1-3; 12 bases fit TRBD1. The CDR3 covers 15 residues. The germline V gene encodes CDR1 MNHNS and CDR2 SASEGT. Germline trimming cut 10 bases from V and 4 bases from J; bases unmatched to any gene: 8. The CDR3 DNA follows: TGTGCCACTGGCCGGGACAGGGGGCTCGGAAACACCATATATTTT. It specifies CATGRDRGLGNTIYF.

This clone was detected only once. In DNA form, the CDR3 reads TGTGCCAGCAGTAAGGACAGGGGAGGAGAGACCCAGTACTTC. Its translation: CASSKDRGGETQYF. The V gene is TRBV6-5, the J gene TRBJ2-5; 9 bases fit TRBD1. Germline-derived CDR1 and CDR2 are MNHEY and SVGAGI. This CDR3 region has 14 residues. V dropped 5 bases and J dropped 4; count of bases not matched to a gene: 5.

The chain combines TRBV4-2 with TRBJ1-2; 9 bases line up with TRBD1. The germline V gene has CDR1 LGHNA and CDR2 YNFKEQ. This CDR3 is 15 amino acids long. J gave up 8 bases and V 4 bases, and 11 bases lay outside the gene matches. CDR3 amino acids: CASSPAGQGTDGYTF. The CDR3 DNA follows: TGTGCCAGCAGCCCCGCGGGACAGGGTACGGACGGCTACACCTTC.

The gene calls are TRBV11-3 and TRBJ2-7; D gene unclear. The germline V gene encodes CDR1 SGHNT and CDR2 YENEEA. With 0 bases removed from V and 3 bases from J, the gap between germline ends came to 6 bases. This CDR3 has 13 amino acids. The CDR3 region is CASSLETGYEQYF. The DNA of the CDR3 is TGTGCCAGCAGCTTAGAAACCGGCTACGAGCAGTACTTC.

The chain has TRBV7-2 and TRBJ1-5, with TRBD1 matching 7 bases. J gave up 6 bases and V 6 bases, and 2 bases lay outside the gene matches. This CDR3 region has 12 residues. Germline V CDR1 and CDR2: SGHTA, FQGNSA. The CDR3 coding sequence is TGTGCCAGCAGTACAGGGGTTCAGCCCCAGCATTTT. Translating it yields CASSTGVQPQHF.

The rearrangement links TRBV7-9 to TRBJ2-7; 8 bases line up with TRBD1. Germline values: CDR1 SEHNR, CDR2 FQNEAQ (reference sequence). J gave up 0 bases and V 5 bases, and 9 bases lay outside the gene matches. CDR3 length: 16 amino acids. The CDR3 region has the DNA TGTGCCAGCAGCGAAACAAGGACAGGGAACTCCTACGAGCAGTACTTC. Its protein is CASSETRTGNSYEQYF.

This chain connects TRBV18 to TRBJ1-5, with no clear D. This CDR3 has 14 amino acids. Germline-derived CDR1 and CDR2 are KGHSH and LQKENI. The ends were cut back, 5 bases at V and 2 bases at J, with 10 bases in the middle. The CDR3 here is CASSVSQGNQPQHF. CDR3 in DNA: TGTGCCAGCTCAGTATCTCAGGGCAATCAGCCCCAGCATTTT. Together with reference TRBV18 and TRBJ1-5, the CDR3 gives the full variable domain: NAGVMQNPRHLVRRRGQEARLRCSPMKGHSHVYWYRQLPEEGLKFMVYLQKENIIDESGMPKERFSAEFPKEGPSILRIQQVVRGDSAAYFCASSVSQGNQPQHFGDGTRLSIL.

The chain employs TRBV11-2 and TRBJ2-7; a weak D match, TRBD1 (6 bases). With 5 bases removed from V and 4 bases from J, the gap between germline ends came to 12 bases. Germline values: CDR1 SGHAT, CDR2 FQNNGV. The CDR3 is 13 residues long. The CDR3 sequence: CASSRSRGYEQYF. The CDR3, as DNA: TGTGCCAGCAGCCGGTCCAGGGGTTACGAGCAGTACTTC.